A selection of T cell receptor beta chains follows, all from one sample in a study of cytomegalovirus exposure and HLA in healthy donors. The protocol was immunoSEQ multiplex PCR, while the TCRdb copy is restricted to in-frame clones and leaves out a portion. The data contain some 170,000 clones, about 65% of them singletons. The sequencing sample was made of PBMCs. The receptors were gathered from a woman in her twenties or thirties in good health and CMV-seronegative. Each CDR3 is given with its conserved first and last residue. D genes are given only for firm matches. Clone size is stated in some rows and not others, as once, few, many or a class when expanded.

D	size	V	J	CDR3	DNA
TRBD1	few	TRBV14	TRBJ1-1	CASSQTNSGGQLFF	TGTGCCAGCAGCCAAACCAACTCAGGGGGGCAGCTTTTCTTT
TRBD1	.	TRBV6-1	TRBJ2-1	CASRTLQGAYNEQFF	TGTGCCAGCAGAACGTTACAGGGGGCCTACAATGAGCAGTTCTTC
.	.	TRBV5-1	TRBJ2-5	CASSYDREETQYF	TGCGCCAGCAGCTACGACAGAGAAGAGACCCAGTACTTC
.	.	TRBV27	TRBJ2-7	CASSLGTPTGYEQYF	TGTGCCAGCAGTTTAGGGACACCGACGGGCTACGAGCAGTACTTC
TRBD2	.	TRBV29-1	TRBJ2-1	CSVRYPGLGSYNEQFF	TGCAGCGTTCGATATCCGGGACTAGGCTCCTACAATGAGCAGTTCTTC
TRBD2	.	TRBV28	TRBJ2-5	CASRTVGGKGQETQYF	TGTGCCAGCAGGACCGTGGGAGGGAAGGGACAAGAGACCCAGTACTTC
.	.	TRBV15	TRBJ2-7	CATSREGGAYEQYF	TGTGCCACCAGCAGAGAGGGGGGAGCCTACGAGCAGTACTTC
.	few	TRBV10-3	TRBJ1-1	CAISESAAGNTEAFF	TGTGCCATCAGTGAGTCAGCCGCGGGGAACACTGAAGCTTTCTTT
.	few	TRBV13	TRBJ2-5	CASSFWGRRVGETQYF	TGTGCCAGCAGCTTTTGGGGGCGGAGAGTGGGGGAGACCCAGTACTTC
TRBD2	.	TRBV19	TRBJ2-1	CATGGGRYNEQFF	TGTGCCACCGGGGGGGGTAGGTACAATGAGCAGTTCTTC
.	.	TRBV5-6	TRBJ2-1	CASSGWAIEIYEQFF	TGTGCCAGCAGCGGGTGGGCTATAGAAATCTATGAGCAGTTCTTC
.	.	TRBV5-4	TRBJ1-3	CASSFGGEVSGNTIYF	TGTGCCAGCAGCTTTGGGGGGGAAGTCTCTGGAAACACCATATATTTT
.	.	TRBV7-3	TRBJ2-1	CASSPIAGTEEQFF	TGTGCCAGCAGCCCCATAGCGGGGACAGAAGAGCAGTTCTTC
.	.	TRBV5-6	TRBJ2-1	CASSLGGRAKDNEQFF	TGTGCCAGCAGCTTGGGGGGGCGCGCCAAGGACAATGAGCAGTTCTTC
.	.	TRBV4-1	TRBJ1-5	CASSQDRTGNQPQHF	TGCGCCAGCAGCCAAGACCGGACAGGCAATCAGCCCCAGCATTTT
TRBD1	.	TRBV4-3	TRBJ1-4	CASSQDGRGTVDEKLFF	TGCGCCAGCAGCCAAGATGGAAGAGGGACAGTTGATGAAAAACTGTTTTTT
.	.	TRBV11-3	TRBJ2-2	CASSLGLGDGELFF	TGTGCCAGCAGCCTGGGACTTGGGGACGGGGAGCTGTTTTTT
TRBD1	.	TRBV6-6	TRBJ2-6	CASSRQGAVGANVLTF	TGTGCCAGCAGTCGACAGGGGGCGGTCGGGGCCAACGTCCTGACTTTC
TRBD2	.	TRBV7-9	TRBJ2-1	CASSPLQRGVYNEQFF	TGTGCCAGCAGCCCCTTGCAGCGGGGGGTTTACAATGAGCAGTTCTTC
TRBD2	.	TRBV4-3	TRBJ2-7	CASSPSGSSYEQYF	TGCGCCAGCAGCCCCAGCGGGAGCTCCTACGAGCAGTACTTC
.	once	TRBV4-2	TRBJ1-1	CASSQEGGSTEAFF	TGTGCCAGCAGCCAAGAAGGCGGGAGCACTGAAGCTTTCTTT
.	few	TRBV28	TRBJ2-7	CASRSGNFYEQYF	TGTGCCAGCAGGTCAGGAAATTTCTACGAGCAGTACTTC
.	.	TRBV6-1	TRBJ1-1	CASSANGRGTEAFF	TGTGCCAGCAGCGCAAATGGGAGGGGCACTGAAGCTTTCTTT
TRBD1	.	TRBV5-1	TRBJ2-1	CASSSRQGRFF	TGCGCCAGCAGCTCCCGACAGGGTCGGTTCTTC
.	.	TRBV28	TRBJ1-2	CASSLTGRRDGYTF	TGTGCCAGCAGTTTAACTGGGAGGAGGGATGGCTACACCTTC
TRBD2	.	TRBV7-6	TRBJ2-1	CASSLRTSGGNEQFF	TGTGCCAGCAGCCTAAGGACTAGCGGGGGTAATGAGCAGTTCTTC
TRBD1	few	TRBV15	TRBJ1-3	CATSLRQGRDTIYF	TGTGCCACCAGCTTAAGACAGGGGCGGGACACCATATATTTT
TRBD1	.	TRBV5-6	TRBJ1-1	CASSWGQPNTEAFF	TGTGCCAGCAGCTGGGGACAGCCGAACACTGAAGCTTTCTTT
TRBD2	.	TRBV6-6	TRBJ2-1	CASSSGLAGDEQFF	TGTGCCAGCAGTTCGGGGCTAGCGGGAGACGAGCAGTTCTTC
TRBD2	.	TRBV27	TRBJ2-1	CASTRTSGRNEQFF	TGTGCCAGCACCCGGACTAGCGGGAGGAATGAGCAGTTCTTC
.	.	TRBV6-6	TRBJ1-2	CASGSGGLLNYGYTF	TGTGCCAGCGGCTCGGGGGGACTCCTTAACTATGGCTACACCTTC
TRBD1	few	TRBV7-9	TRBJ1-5	CASSFGQGLYSNQPQHF	TGTGCCAGCAGCTTTGGACAGGGCCTTTATAGCAATCAGCCCCAGCATTTT
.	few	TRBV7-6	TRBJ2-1	CASSKDPGWLDEQFF	TGTGCCAGCAGCAAAGACCCAGGTTGGTTAGATGAGCAGTTCTTC
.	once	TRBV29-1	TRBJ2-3	CSAQWSPDTQYF	TGCAGCGCCCAATGGAGCCCAGATACGCAGTATTTT
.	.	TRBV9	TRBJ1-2	CASSVGGDGYTF	TGTGCCAGCAGCGTAGGAGGAGATGGCTACACCTTC
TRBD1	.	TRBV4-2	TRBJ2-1	CASSQAGQGTDEQFF	TGTGCCAGCAGCCAAGCGGGACAGGGGACCGATGAGCAGTTCTTC
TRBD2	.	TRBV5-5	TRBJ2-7	CASSLKRISGANSYEQYF	TGTGCCAGCAGCTTAAAACGAATTAGCGGGGCCAACTCCTACGAGCAGTACTTC
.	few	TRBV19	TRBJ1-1	CASSPIENTEAFF	TGTGCCAGTAGTCCGATAGAGAACACTGAAGCTTTCTTT
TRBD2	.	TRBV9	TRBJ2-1	CASSVSGGKSNEQFF	TGTGCCAGCAGCGTATCCGGGGGGAAATCCAATGAGCAGTTCTTC
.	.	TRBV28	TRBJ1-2	CASSQVGGEAYGYTF	TGTGCCAGCAGTCAAGTTGGGGGGGAGGCGTATGGCTACACCTTC
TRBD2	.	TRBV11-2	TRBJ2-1	CASSATSGRKFEQFF	TGTGCCAGCAGCGCGACTAGCGGGAGAAAATTTGAGCAGTTCTTC
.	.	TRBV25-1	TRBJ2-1	CASSDPLGSYNEQFF	TGTGCCAGCAGTGACCCTCTAGGCTCCTACAATGAGCAGTTCTTC
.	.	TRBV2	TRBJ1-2	CASSRTRTNYGYTF	TGTGCCAGCAGTAGGACAAGGACTAACTATGGCTACACCTTC
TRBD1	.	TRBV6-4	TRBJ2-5	CASSDCDRVSQETQYF	TGTGCCAGCAGTGACTGTGACAGGGTAAGTCAAGAGACCCAGTACTTC
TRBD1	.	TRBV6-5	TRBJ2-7	CASSPGTGEEQQYF	TGTGCCAGCAGTCCCGGGACAGGAGAAGAACAGCAGTACTTC
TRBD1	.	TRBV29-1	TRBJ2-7	CSVGTGYEQYF	TGCAGCGTCGGGACAGGGTACGAGCAGTACTTC
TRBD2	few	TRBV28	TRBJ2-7	CASRPASGRGSYEQYF	TGTGCCAGCAGGCCAGCTAGCGGGAGGGGGTCCTACGAGCAGTACTTC
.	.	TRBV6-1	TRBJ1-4	CASSDRGEKLFF	TGTGCCAGCAGTGACAGGGGTGAAAAACTGTTTTTT
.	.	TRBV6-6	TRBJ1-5	CASSRGGFGNQPQHF	TGTGCCAGCAGCCGCGGGGGTTTTGGCAATCAGCCCCAGCATTTT
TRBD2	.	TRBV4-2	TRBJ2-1	CASSQGGGDYNEQFF	TGTGCCAGCAGCCAAGGCGGGGGGGATTACAATGAGCAGTTCTTC
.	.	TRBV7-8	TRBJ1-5	CASSWARDIPYSNQPQHF	TGTGCCAGCAGCTGGGCCCGGGACATTCCTTATAGCAATCAGCCCCAGCATTTT
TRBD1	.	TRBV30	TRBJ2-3	CAWSTGTGSVNTQYF	TGTGCCTGGAGTACCGGGACAGGGAGTGTAAATACGCAGTATTTT
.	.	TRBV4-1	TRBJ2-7	CASSQGVRRIHEQYF	TGCGCCAGCAGCCAAGGGGTCCGGAGAATCCACGAGCAGTACTTC
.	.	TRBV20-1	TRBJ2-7	CSAERGYEQYF	TGCAGTGCAGAAAGGGGCTACGAGCAGTACTTC